Reported below is one TCR beta chain. This clone has a single count. Its antigen is not yet known. Nothing much larger sits one base from this clone, and base qualities are not available. To prepare the library, the immunoSEQ multiplex PCR assay was applied. For the multiplex PCR, a mixture combining 60 forward primers for TCR Vbeta segments and 13 reverse primers for TCR Jbeta segments was used. The CDR3 region of rearranged TCR beta genes was amplified from genomic DNA with a multiplex PCR assay. The amplified TCR beta libraries were sequenced on the Illumina HiSeq System as 87-base-pair reads. Processing in the source paper ran as follows. A later analysis tallied 75 million to 95 million unique TCR beta chains across the 650 to 750 repertoires, and some 10 million of those chains were shared by two or more donors. Raw reads were error-corrected and collapsed into unique sequences with a nearest-neighbor algorithm that merged closely related sequences to remove PCR and sequencing errors. To assign V, D and J gene segments, CDR3 sequences were aligned to IMGT reference sequences. Each retained sequence needed at least a six-nucleotide match to both a V gene segment and a J gene segment. Rearrangements were called productive when the CDR3 lacked stop codons and stayed in frame with V and J; all others were non-productive. CDR3 was defined by IMGT convention, running from the second conserved V-encoded cysteine to the conserved J-encoded phenylalanine. In an earlier analysis of approximately 500 of the donors, sequences lacking an unambiguous match to a single V gene segment were excluded. In an earlier analysis of approximately 590 of the donors, a V segment was called functional when productive rearrangements were above 56.7%, and segregating when the standard deviation between donors exceeded 5%. To diagnose cytomegalovirus status from the catalog of TCR beta chain sequences, a statistical classification framework was built. In a later analysis, TCR nucleotide sequences were compared against IMGT/GENE-DB human TR gene sequences so that V and J genes could be assigned. A later analysis assigned CDR3 sequences and most-parsimonious VDJ recombination scenarios with the TCRdist pipeline. A later analysis defined each TCR beta chain by its CDR3 amino acid sequence plus V-gene family, and excluded reads lacking a unique V-gene family. In a later analysis, 500 to 650 highly shared, low-generation-probability nucleotide sequences were removed to address suspected cross-contamination and a sequencing artifact. A later analysis calculated a clonal expansion index for each public chain from normalized within-repertoire ranks of inferred template counts. In a later analysis, generation probabilities were computed using a VDJ recombination model fitted to out-of-frame rearrangements, and the results were checked against IGoR. In a later analysis, TCR-TCR, TCR-HLA and TCR-CMV co-occurrence was scored with hypergeometric tests, and a repertoire-size bias correction was applied to TCR pairs. A later analysis estimated false discovery rates by permuting HLA or CMV assignments 20 times. In a later analysis, co-occurring TCRs were grouped with DBSCAN, and TCRdist sequence similarity was added when clustering was performed within HLA-allele-positive subsets. Repertoires with fewer than 30,000 or more than 120,000 public chains, plus five repertoires with anomalous nucleotide sharing, were excluded from co-occurrence clustering. Held by TCRdb, this immuneACCESS table contains in-frame sequences only and omits some clones. Under half of the omission traces to an unresolved V gene where checked; the cause of the rest is unknown. The V and J calls and the clone size are those of that table, but D and trimming were determined from the DNA. Present in this sample are some 180,000 clones, around 76% of which were seen just once. The top ten clonotypes cover less than 2.5% of the sample.

The data were obtained in a study of cytomegalovirus exposure and HLA in healthy donors (dated by TCRdb to about 2017). With respect to the entire study: According to an earlier analysis of around 600 of the donors, some 180 million T cells yielded some 110 million unique TCR beta sequences and 250 to 350 Gb of sequence data. Roughly 300 gigabases of sequencing data and around 87 million unique TCR sequences were included in an early release covering about 620 HLA-typed donors. Among the roughly 400 genotyped donors, 75% to 90% belonged to the genetic ancestry cluster associated with self-reported Caucasian donors. The study was designed to test whether signatures of past pathogen exposure could be identified by cataloging public T cell receptors. The study used immunosequencing to profile the T cell repertoires of around 600 subjects and linked those repertoires to cytomegalovirus serostatus. Along with the approximately 600-subject first cohort, a separate validation cohort of approximately 110 different subjects was used. High-throughput TCR immunosequencing, statistical association of individual TCRs with disease status, and machine learning were combined to predict cytomegalovirus infection status. In a later analysis, previously published TCR beta repertoires from fewer than 750 donors were re-analyzed and high-resolution HLA genotyping was added so that TCR occurrence patterns could be studied. In the later analysis, no new phenotypic data were used to find candidate immune exposures; instead, reliance was placed on TCR beta sequences and their occurrence across donors. An earlier analysis of 500 to 750 of the donors applied high-throughput TCR beta sequencing to assess whether each TCR beta V gene segment acted as functional or pseudogenic. Donor age, sex, ethnicity and CMV serostatus were compiled together with the repertoire data. Genome-wide SNP genotypes for about three fifths of the roughly 670 donors were used in a later genetic analysis, which treated that subset as a discovery cohort. All discovery cohort repertoires had been generated on a single sequencing platform. HLA typing covered class I and class II loci at four-digit resolution. Typing coverage varied by locus: roughly 629-630 donors for A, B, C, DRB1 and DQB1; 522 for DQA1; over 600 for DPA1; fewer than 480 for DPB1. Several DR-DQ haplotypes were treated as single units for association and clustering because of strong linkage in the cohort. Across around 400 genotyped donors of the cohort, an average of roughly 250,000 unique TCR beta nucleotide sequences per donor were sequenced, and roughly 18% of those sequences were non-productive. The investigation overall reported the following: A later analysis associated about 17,000 TCR beta sequences with specific HLA alleles at a false discovery rate of 0.05. The presence/absence analyses assumed that sequencing depth was roughly uniform across donors, and that assumption may not be true. A few of the identified cytomegalovirus-associated TCR beta chains were confirmed in vitro to be specific for cytomegalovirus antigens. It was suggested by the authors that the approach could potentially be generalized to other disease states and immunological phenotypes. A later analysis found that HLA-associated TCR beta chains were more clonally expanded and had lower generation probabilities than equally common non-associated chains. Most TCR sequences were seen in very few donors, while some public TCRs were found in many individuals. The cohort was sequenced for TCR beta chains only, and without alpha or paired-chain data the features that could be detected were limited. Because the 87-base-pair reads could not distinguish some IMGT-functional V segments, including TRBV6-2 and TRBV6-3, those segments were excluded. In the study, some 160 TCR beta chains were listed as associated with cytomegalovirus. Because HLA typing was unavailable for some donors at each locus, only the typed subset was used in association tests. Linkage disequilibrium might explain the correlated functional status among segregating V segments, but an unknown experimental factor could not be excluded. The sequencing pipeline was judged likely to have produced a cluster of highly shared sequence variants as a technical artifact. The only immune exposure information available for the cohort was CMV serostatus. Seventeen rarely observed V segments, including chromosome 9 orphons, were excluded from the earlier analysis of some 590 of the donors because counts were too low. Cytomegalovirus status was reported to be diagnosed by the classifier with high specificity and sensitivity in both the original and validation cohorts. In a later analysis, TCR association rates were found to vary across HLA loci, with the most associated TCRs seen for DRB1 alleles and the fewest for HLA-C alleles. In a later analysis, several top co-occurrence clusters were reported to appear linked to parvovirus B19, influenza, CMV and Epstein-Barr virus. An association between a missense DCLRE1C variant and V-gene and J-gene trimming of TCR beta chains was found in a later genetic analysis and replicated in an independent cohort. A later analysis found that most CMV-associated TCR beta chains appeared HLA-restricted, with HLA associations seemingly driven largely by CMV exposure. A further reported finding was that TCR beta sequences accurately predicted the HLA-A and HLA-B alleles for most subjects in the first cohort. When HLA alleles, especially DR and DQ, strongly co-occurred, TCR associations were difficult to assign to individual alleles. A later genetic analysis reported fewer N-insertions in productive TCRs among donors in an Asian-associated ancestry cluster than the roughly 700-donor mean. An earlier analysis of approximately 530 of the donors showed that most TCR beta V segments appeared in productive rearrangements either about 87% or about 30% of the time, which broadly matched IMGT annotations.

The cohort consisted of fewer than 700 healthy bone marrow donors. At the time of sampling, all cohort members were nominally healthy, though unrecorded immune exposures were likely present. The donor was CMV seropositive and belonged to the group of about 290 seropositive cohort members. A peripheral blood sample was provided by each donor, and peripheral blood mononuclear cells were used for TCR beta sequencing. Genomic DNA extraction from the blood cell samples was performed with the Qiagen DNeasy Blood Extraction Kit. Germline trimming: 6 bases from V, 3 bases from J; junction bases outside gene matches: 6. CDR1 and CDR2 are read off the germline V gene as MDHEN and SYDVKM. Taken from cysteine to phenylalanine, the CDR3 has 15 residues. Only the CDR3 DNA is retained, 45 bases long and in frame from the first base.

The sequence was obtained from a woman aged 30 to 39 in good health and CMV-seropositive. The material sequenced was PBMCs. This sequence uses TRBV28 and TRBJ2-3, with 10 bases matching TRBD1. In nucleotides, the sequence is TGTGCCAGCAGCCGAGACAGGGGGCATACAGATACGCAGTATTTT. Translated, this is CASSRDRGHTDTQYF.